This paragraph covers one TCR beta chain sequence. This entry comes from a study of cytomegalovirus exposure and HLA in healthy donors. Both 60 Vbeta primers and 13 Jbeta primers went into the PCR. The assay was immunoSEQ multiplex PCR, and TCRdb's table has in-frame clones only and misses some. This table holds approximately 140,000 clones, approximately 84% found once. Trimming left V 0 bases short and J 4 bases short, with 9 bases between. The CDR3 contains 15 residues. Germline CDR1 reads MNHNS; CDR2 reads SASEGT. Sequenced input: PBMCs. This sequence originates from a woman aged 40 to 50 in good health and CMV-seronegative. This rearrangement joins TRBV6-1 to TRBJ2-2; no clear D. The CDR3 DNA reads TGTGCCAGCAGTGAAGCTCCTGGCTTCACCGGGGAGCTGTTTTTT. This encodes CASSEAPGFTGELFF.